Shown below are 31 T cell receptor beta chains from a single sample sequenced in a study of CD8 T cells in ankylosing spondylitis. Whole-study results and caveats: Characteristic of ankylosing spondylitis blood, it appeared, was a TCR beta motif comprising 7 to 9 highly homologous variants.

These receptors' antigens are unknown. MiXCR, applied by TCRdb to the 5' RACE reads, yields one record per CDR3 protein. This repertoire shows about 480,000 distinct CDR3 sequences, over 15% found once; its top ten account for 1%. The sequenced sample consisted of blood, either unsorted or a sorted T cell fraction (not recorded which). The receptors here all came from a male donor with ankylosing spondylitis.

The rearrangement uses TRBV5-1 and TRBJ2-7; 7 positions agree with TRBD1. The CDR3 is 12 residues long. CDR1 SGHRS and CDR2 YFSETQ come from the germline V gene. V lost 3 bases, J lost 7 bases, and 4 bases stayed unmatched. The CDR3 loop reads CASSSTGWEQYF. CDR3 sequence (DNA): TGCGCCAGCAGCTCGACAGGGTGGGAGCAGTACTTC.

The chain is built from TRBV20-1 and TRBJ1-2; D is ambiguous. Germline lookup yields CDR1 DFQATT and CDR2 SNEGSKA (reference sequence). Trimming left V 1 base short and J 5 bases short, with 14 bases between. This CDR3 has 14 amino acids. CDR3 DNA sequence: TGCAGTGCTAGAGTTCTAGAGGGAGGGTATGGCTACACCTTC. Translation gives CSARVLEGGYGYTF.

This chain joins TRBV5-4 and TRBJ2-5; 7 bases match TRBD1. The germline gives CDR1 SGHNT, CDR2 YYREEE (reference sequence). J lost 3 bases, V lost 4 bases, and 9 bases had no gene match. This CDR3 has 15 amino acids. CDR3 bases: TGTGCCAGCAGCCCGCCGGGACAGCGAAAAGAGACCCAGTACTTC. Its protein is CASSPPGQRKETQYF.

CDR3 coding DNA: TGTGCCAGCAGTTACCCAGCAGGGACAGGGACCTACGAGCAGTACTTC. Its translation is CASSYPAGTGTYEQYF. This rearrangement joins TRBV6-2 or TRBV6-3 to TRBJ2-7, with 9 bases lining up with TRBD1. This CDR3 is 16 amino acids long. V lost 2 bases and J lost 2; bases outside the gene matches: 7. Per the germline V gene, CDR1 is MNHEY and CDR2 is SVGEGT.

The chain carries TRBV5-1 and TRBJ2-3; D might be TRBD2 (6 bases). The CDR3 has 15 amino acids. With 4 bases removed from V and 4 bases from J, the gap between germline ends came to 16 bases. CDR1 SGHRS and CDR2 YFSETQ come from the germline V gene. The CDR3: CASSRRGGIADTQYF. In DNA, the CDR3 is TGCGCCAGCAGCCGGCGGGGTGGAATAGCAGATACGCAGTATTTT.

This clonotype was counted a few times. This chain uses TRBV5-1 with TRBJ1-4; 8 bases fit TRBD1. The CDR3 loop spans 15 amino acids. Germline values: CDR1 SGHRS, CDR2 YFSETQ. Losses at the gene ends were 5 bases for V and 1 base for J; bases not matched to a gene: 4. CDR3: CASSQGAGTNEKLFF. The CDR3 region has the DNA TGCGCCAGCAGTCAGGGGGCGGGAACTAATGAAAAACTGTTTTTT.

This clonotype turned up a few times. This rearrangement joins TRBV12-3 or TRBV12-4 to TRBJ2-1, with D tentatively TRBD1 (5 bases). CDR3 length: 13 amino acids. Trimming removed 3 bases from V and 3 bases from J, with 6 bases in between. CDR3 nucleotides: TGTGCCAGCAGTTTGACAGACTACAATGAGCAGTTCTTC. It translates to CASSLTDYNEQFF.

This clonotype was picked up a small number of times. For the CDR3, the DNA is TGTGCCAGCAGTTATGCCCACTCTGGGGCCAACGTCCTGACTTTC. Encoded protein: CASSYAHSGANVLTF. This chain uses TRBV6-2 or TRBV6-3 with TRBJ2-6; D is unclear. CDR1 and CDR2 (germline): MNHEY, SVGEGT. The CDR3 consists of 15 residues. Trimming cost V 3 bases and J 0 bases, with 6 bases left between them.

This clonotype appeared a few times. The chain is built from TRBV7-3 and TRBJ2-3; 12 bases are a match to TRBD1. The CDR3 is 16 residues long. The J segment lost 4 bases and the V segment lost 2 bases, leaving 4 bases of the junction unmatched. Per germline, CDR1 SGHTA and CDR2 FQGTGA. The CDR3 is CASSLAGQGAADTQYF. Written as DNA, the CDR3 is TGTGCCAGCAGCTTAGCGGGACAGGGGGCCGCAGATACGCAGTATTTT. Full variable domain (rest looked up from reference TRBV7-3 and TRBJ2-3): GAGVSQTPSNKVTEKGKYVELRCDPISGHTALYWYRQSLGQGPEFLIYFQGTGAADDSGLPNDRFFAVRPEGSVSTLKIQRTERGDSAVYLCASSLAGQGAADTQYFGPGTRLTVL.

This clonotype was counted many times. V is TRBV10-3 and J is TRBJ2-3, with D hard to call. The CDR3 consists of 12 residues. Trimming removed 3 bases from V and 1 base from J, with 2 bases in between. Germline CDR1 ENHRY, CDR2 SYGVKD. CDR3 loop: CAISDGTDTQYF. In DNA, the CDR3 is TGTGCCATCAGTGATGGCACAGATACGCAGTATTTT.

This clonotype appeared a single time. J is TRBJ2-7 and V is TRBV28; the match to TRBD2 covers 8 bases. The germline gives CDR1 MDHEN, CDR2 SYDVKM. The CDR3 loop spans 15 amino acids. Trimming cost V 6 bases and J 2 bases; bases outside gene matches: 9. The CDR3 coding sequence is TGTGCCAGCAGCACACTGGGACTAGGGCCCTACGAGCAGTACTTC. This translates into CASSTLGLGPYEQYF.

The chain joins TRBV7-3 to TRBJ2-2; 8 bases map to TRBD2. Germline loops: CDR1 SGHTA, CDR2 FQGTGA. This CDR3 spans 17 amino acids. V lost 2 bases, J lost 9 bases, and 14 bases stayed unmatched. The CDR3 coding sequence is TGTGCCAGCAGCTTACAGCCGGGAGGGCCTGTGTCCCGGGAGCTGTTTTTT. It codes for CASSLQPGGPVSRELFF.

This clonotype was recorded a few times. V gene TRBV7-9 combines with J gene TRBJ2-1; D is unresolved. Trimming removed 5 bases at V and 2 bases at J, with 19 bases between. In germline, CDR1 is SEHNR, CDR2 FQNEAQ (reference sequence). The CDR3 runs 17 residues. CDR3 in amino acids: CASSTLSGPGTYNEQFF. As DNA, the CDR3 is TGTGCCAGCAGCACCCTTTCGGGTCCCGGCACCTACAATGAGCAGTTCTTC.

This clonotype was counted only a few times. CDR3 sequence reads: CSAGQTGGNQPQHF. As DNA, the CDR3 is TGCAGTGCAGGACAGACAGGGGGCAATCAGCCCCAGCATTTT. V is TRBV20-1 and J is TRBJ1-5; 8 bases fit TRBD1. V trimming: 6 bases; J trimming: 2 bases; junction bases outside the gene matches: 6. The length of the CDR3 is 14 residues. Per the germline V gene, CDR1 is DFQATT and CDR2 is SNEGSKA (reference sequence).

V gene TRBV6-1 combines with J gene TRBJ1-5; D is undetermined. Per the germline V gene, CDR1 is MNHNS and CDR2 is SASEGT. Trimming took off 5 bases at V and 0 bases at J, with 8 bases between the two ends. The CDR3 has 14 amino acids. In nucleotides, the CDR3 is TGTGCCAGCAGTCCGGACCATAGCAATCAGCCCCAGCATTTT. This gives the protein CASSPDHSNQPQHF.

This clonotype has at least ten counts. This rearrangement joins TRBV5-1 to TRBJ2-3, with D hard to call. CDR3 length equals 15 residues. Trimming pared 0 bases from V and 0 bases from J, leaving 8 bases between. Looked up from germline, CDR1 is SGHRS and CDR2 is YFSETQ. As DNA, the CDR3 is TGCGCCAGCAGCTTGGTAGATTTTAGCACAGATACGCAGTATTTT. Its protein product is CASSLVDFSTDTQYF. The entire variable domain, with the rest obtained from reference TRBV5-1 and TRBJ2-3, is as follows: KAGVTQTPRYLIKTRGQQVTLSCSPISGHRSVSWYQQTPGQGLQFLFEYFSETQRNKGNFPGRFSGRQFSNSRSEMNVSTLELGDSALYLCASSLVDFSTDTQYFGPGTRLTVL.

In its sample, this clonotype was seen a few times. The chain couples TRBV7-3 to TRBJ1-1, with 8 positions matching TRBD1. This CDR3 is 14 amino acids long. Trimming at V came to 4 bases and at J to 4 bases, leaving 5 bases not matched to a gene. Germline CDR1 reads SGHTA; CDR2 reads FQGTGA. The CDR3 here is CASSSTGVATEAFF. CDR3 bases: TGTGCCAGCAGCTCGACAGGGGTGGCCACTGAAGCTTTCTTT.

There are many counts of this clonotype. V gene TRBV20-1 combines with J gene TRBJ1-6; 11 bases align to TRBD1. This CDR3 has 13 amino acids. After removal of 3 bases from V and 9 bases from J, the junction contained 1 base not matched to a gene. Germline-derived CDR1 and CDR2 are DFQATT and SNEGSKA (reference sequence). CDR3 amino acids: CSARGQGVSPLHF. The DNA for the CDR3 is TGCAGTGCTAGGGGACAGGGGGTTTCACCCCTCCACTTT.

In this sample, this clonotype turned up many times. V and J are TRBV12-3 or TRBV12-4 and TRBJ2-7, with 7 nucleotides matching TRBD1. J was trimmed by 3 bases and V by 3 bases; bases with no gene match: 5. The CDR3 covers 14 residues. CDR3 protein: CASSFRTGVYEQYF. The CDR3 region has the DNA TGTGCCAGCAGTTTCCGGACAGGCGTCTACGAGCAGTACTTC.

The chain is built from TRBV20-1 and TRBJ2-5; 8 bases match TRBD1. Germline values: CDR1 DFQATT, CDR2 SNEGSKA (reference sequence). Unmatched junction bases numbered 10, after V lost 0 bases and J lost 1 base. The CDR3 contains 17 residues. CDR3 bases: TGCAGTGCTAGAGATCCTACCAGGGGGCTAGGCCAAGAGACCCAGTACTTC. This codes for CSARDPTRGLGQETQYF.

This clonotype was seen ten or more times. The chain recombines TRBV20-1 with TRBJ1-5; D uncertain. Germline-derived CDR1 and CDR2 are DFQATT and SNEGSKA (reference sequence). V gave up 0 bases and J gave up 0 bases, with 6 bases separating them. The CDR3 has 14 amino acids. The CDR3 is CSAREGSSNQPQHF. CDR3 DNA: TGCAGTGCTAGAGAGGGGAGTAGCAATCAGCCCCAGCATTTT.

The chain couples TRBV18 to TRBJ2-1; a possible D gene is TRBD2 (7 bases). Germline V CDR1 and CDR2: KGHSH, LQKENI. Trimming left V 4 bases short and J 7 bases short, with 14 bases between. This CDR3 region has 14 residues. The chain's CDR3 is CASSRGGPQNEQFF. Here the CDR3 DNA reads TGTGCCAGCTCACGGGGGGGCCCCCAAAATGAGCAGTTCTTC.

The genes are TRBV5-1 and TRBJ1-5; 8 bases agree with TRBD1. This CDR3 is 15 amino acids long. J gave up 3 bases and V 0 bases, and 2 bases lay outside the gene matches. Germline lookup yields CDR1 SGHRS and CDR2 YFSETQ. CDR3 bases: TGCGCCAGCAGCTTGGGGGACAGGACCAATCAGCCCCAGCATTTT. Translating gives CASSLGDRTNQPQHF.

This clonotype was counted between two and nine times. Here the CDR3 reads CASSSPSYLNTEAFF. In DNA, the CDR3 is TGTGCCAGCAGTTCGCCATCCTATTTGAACACTGAAGCTTTCTTT. V usage is TRBV28 and J usage is TRBJ1-1; D call uncertain. Germline values: CDR1 MDHEN, CDR2 SYDVKM. V lost 4 bases and J 0 bases, leaving 12 bases between the germline ends. CDR3 length equals 15 residues.

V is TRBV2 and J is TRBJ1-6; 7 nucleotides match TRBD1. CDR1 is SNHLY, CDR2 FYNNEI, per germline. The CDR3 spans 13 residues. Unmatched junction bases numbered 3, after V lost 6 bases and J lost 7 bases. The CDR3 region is CASRDRINSPLHF. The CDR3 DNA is TGTGCCAGCAGGGACAGGATAAATTCACCCCTCCACTTT.

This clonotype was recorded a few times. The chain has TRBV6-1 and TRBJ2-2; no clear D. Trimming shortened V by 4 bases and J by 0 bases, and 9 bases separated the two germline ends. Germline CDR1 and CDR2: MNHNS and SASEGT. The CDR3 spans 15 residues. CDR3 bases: TGTGCCAGCAGTGTCCGCAGCGCGAACACCGGGGAGCTGTTTTTT. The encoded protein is CASSVRSANTGELFF.

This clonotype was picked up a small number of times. CDR3 sequence (DNA): TGTGCCAGTACCCAGGGGACGGAGCCCTATTTCGGCTACACCTTC. Protein: CASTQGTEPYFGYTF. This rearrangement joins TRBV19 to TRBJ1-2; D may be TRBD1 (6 bases). With 7 bases removed from V and 8 bases from J, the gap between germline ends came to 23 bases. Germline CDR1 LNHDA, CDR2 SQIVND (reference sequence). The CDR3 extends over 15 amino acids.

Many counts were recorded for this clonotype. The CDR3 region has the DNA TGTGCCAGCGTTCCGGGGGACAAGAGTATATATGAGCAGTTCTTC. The encoded protein is CASVPGDKSIYEQFF. The V call is TRBV28, the J call TRBJ2-1, with D perhaps given as TRBD1 or TRBD2 (6 bases each). Germline CDR1 and CDR2: MDHEN and SYDVKM. The CDR3 has 15 residues. With 8 bases removed from V and 8 bases from J, the gap between germline ends came to 22 bases.

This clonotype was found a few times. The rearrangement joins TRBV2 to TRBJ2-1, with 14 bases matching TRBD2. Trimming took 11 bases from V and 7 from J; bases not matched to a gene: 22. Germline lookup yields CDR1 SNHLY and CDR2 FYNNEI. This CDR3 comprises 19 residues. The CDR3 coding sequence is TGTGCCCTCTGTACCGGGACTAGCGGGAGAGGGTCATTGGTGAATGAGCAGTTCTTC. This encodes CALCTGTSGRGSLVNEQFF.

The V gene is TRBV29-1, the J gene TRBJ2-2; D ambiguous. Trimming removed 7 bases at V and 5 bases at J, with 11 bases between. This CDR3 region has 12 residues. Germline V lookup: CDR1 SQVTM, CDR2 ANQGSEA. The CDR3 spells CSGFGITGELFF. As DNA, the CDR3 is TGCAGCGGCTTCGGTATTACCGGGGAGCTGTTTTTT.

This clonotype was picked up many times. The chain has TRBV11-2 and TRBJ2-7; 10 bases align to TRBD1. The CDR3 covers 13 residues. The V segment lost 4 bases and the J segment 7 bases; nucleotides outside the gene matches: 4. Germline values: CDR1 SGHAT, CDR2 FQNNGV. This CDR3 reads CASSYGQGGEQYF. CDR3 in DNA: TGTGCCAGCAGCTATGGACAGGGGGGGGAGCAGTACTTC.